The 10 T cell receptor beta chains presented below share a single source sample, sequenced in a study of vaccination and CD4 T cells after COVID-19. An Oncomine TCR Beta short-read assay was used to sequence the DNA from cultured CD4+ T cells. TCRdb fed the PCR reads into MiXCR, producing one record per CDR3 protein. The repertoire holds fewer than 20,000 distinct CDR3 sequences, with roughly half as singletons. These receptors are not linked to any known antigen. Regarding treatment: roughly 11-day PBMC culture with coronavirus spike peptide pools or control peptides (ViraFEST assay). The material sequenced was CD4+ T cells from blood, cultured in vitro. These receptors were obtained from a human donor who had recovered from COVID-19.

The sample holds one count of this clonotype. The chain uses TRBV7-2 and TRBJ2-7; the D call may be TRBD1 or TRBD2 (5 bases each). Looked up from germline, CDR1 is SGHTA and CDR2 is FQGNSA. This CDR3 comprises 18 residues. Trimming removed 0 bases at V and 0 bases at J, with 18 bases between. The CDR3 is CASSLAFGSEGTSYEQYF. The CDR3 DNA sequence: TGTGCCAGCAGCTTAGCATTTGGTAGCGAGGGGACCTCCTACGAGCAGTACTTC.

The table lists this clonotype with a few counts. The chain carries TRBV28 and TRBJ2-5; D might be TRBD1 (6 bases). The CDR3 runs to 14 residues. The V end was cut by 3 bases, the J end by 5 bases, with 13 bases between. Per the germline V gene, CDR1 is MDHEN and CDR2 is SYDVKM. CDR3 region: CASSFRGPLETQYF. The DNA for the CDR3 is TGTGCCAGCAGTTTCAGGGGTCCGTTGGAGACCCAGTACTTC.

The CDR3 loop reads CASSVKQGARNTEAFF. The CDR3 bases are TGTGCCAGCAGCGTAAAACAGGGGGCGCGGAACACTGAAGCTTTCTTT. The J gene is TRBJ1-1, the V gene TRBV9; 9 nucleotides agree with TRBD1. Trimming cost V 1 base and J 1 base; bases outside gene matches: 5. Germline-derived CDR1 and CDR2 are SGDLS and YYNGEE. This CDR3 is built from 16 residues.

V is TRBV5-1 and J is TRBJ2-7; D might be TRBD1 (5 bases). Germline V lookup: CDR1 SGHRS, CDR2 YFSETQ. V lost 3 bases to trimming and J lost 0 bases, with 10 bases between them. The CDR3 is made up of 14 amino acids. The CDR3 protein is CASSSQGSSYEQYF. The CDR3 DNA follows: TGCGCCAGCAGCTCCCAGGGTAGCTCCTACGAGCAGTACTTC.

The rearrangement uses TRBV10-3 and TRBJ1-5, with a weak D call TRBD1 (5 bases). The ends were cut back, 0 bases at V and 5 bases at J, with 11 bases in the middle. The CDR3 has 15 amino acids. Germline CDR1 and CDR2: ENHRY and SYGVKD. In nucleotides, the CDR3 is TGTGCCATCAGTGAGTCCAGGGACGGTGATCAGCCCCAGCATTTT. It specifies CAISESRDGDQPQHF.

The V gene is TRBV20-1, the J gene TRBJ1-6; tentatively, D is TRBD1 (5 bases). CDR1 DFQATT and CDR2 SNEGSKA come from the germline V gene (reference sequence). The ends were cut back, 1 base at V and 5 bases at J, with 12 bases in the middle. CDR3 size: 15 residues. The CDR3 bases are TGCAGTGCTAGAGTTTTAGGGGTAGATAATTCACCCCTCCACTTT. This codes for CSARVLGVDNSPLHF.

This clonotype is medium-sized. The chain links TRBV18 to TRBJ1-5, with D possibly being TRBD1 (6 bases). The CDR3 is 15 amino acids. The V gene's germline CDR1 is KGHSH and CDR2 LQKENI. V lost 1 base to trimming and J lost 5 bases, with 12 bases between them. The CDR3 sequence is CASSPQGGLDQPQHF. The CDR3 coding sequence is TGTGCCAGCTCACCACAGGGGGGATTGGATCAGCCCCAGCATTTT.

The sample holds a few counts of this clonotype. The chain is built from TRBV27 and TRBJ2-5; the D is unclear. CDR3 length: 12 amino acids. CDR1 and CDR2 from the germline V gene are MNHEY and SMNVEV (reference sequence). CDR3 in DNA: TGTGCAGACCGTGGGGATCAAGAGACCCAGTACTTC. This encodes CADRGDQETQYF.

J is TRBJ2-7 and V is TRBV6-1; 7 nucleotides align to TRBD1. Trimming took 7 bases from V and 6 from J; bases not matched to a gene: 12. Germline values: CDR1 MNHNS, CDR2 SASEGT. This CDR3 comprises 14 residues. The CDR3: CASITILQGREQYF. The DNA for the CDR3 is TGTGCCAGCATCACCATTTTACAGGGGCGCGAGCAGTACTTC.

The chain links TRBV7-9 to TRBJ1-1; D uncertain. V was cut by 2 bases and J by 5 bases, with 9 bases left in between. The CDR3 totals 13 residues. The germline V gene has CDR1 SEHNR and CDR2 FQNEAQ (reference sequence). This CDR3 is CASSLPAGTEAFF. The CDR3 DNA reads as TGTGCCAGCAGCTTACCCGCTGGGACTGAAGCTTTCTTT. Full variable domain (rest looked up from reference TRBV7-9 and TRBJ1-1): DTGVSQNPRHKITKRGQNVTFRCDPISEHNRLYWYRQTLGQGPEFLTYFQNEAQLEKSRLLSDRFSAERPKGSFSTLEIQRTEQGDSAMYLCASSLPAGTEAFFGQGTRLTVV.